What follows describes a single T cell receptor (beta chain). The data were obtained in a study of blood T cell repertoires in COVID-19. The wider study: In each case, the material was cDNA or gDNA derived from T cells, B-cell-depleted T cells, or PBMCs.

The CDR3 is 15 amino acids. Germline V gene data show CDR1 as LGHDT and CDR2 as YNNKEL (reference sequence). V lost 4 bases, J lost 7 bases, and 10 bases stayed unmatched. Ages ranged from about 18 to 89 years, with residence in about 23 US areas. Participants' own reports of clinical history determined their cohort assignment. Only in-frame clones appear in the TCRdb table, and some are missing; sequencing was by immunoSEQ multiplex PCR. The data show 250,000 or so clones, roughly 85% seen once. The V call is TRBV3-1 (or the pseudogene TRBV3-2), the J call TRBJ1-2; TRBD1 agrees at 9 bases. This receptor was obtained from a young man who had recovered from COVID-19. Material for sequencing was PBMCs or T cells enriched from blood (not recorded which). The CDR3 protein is CASSRDGTGRSGYTF. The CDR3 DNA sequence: TGTGCCAGCAGCCGGGACGGGACAGGGCGTTCTGGCTACACCTTC.